These 32 T cell receptor beta chains share one sample of origin, sequenced in a study of OX40 agonist ivuxolimab in advanced cancers. The method was immunoSEQ multiplex PCR; TCRdb's version includes in-frame clones alone and lacks a portion of them. The sample records approximately 68,000 clones, under 95% being singletons. Sequences were derived from CD4+ or CD8+ T cells sorted from blood, sampled in a trial of the OX40 agonist ivuxolimab. The receptors were gathered from an adult with an advanced solid tumor such as melanoma, head and neck, liver or kidney cancer.

The DNA for the CDR3 is TGTGCCAGCAGCTTAGGGGGGTTCTCCTACGAGCAGTACTTC. Its protein product is CASSLGGFSYEQYF. The V call is TRBV11-2, the J call TRBJ2-7; D could derive from TRBD1 or TRBD2 (5 bases each). V was trimmed by 1 base and J by 0 bases, leaving 7 bases between them. Germline V gives CDR1 SGHAT, CDR2 FQNNGV. The CDR3 loop spans 14 amino acids.

This clone has just one count. The chain joins TRBV19 to TRBJ2-1; D remains ambiguous. V lost 10 bases, J lost 5 bases, and 9 bases lay in between. This CDR3 has 11 residues. CDR1 is LNHDA, CDR2 SQIVND, per germline (reference sequence). The CDR3 sequence is CATSWNNEQFF. The CDR3 DNA sequence: TGTGCCACCTCTTGGAACAATGAGCAGTTCTTC. The variable domain in full, completed from reference TRBV19 and TRBJ2-1, reads DGGITQSPKYLFRKEGQNVTLSCEQNLNHDAMYWYRQDPGQGLRLIYYSQIVNDFQKGDIAEGYSVSREKKESFPLTVTSAQKNPTAFYLCATSWNNEQFFGPGTRLTVL.

This chain links TRBV6-1 with TRBJ2-3; D is undetermined. V shed 7 bases and J shed 1 base, with 15 bases lying between them. The germline V gene encodes CDR1 MNHNS and CDR2 SASEGT. The CDR3 is 15 amino acids. CDR3 protein: CASITRVFGTDTQYF. The CDR3 DNA sequence: TGTGCCAGCATCACCCGGGTATTCGGCACAGATACGCAGTATTTT.

This clone was detected once. The chain employs TRBV2 and TRBJ1-5, with 7 bases aligning to TRBD1. There are 13 residues in the CDR3. CDR1 and CDR2 from the germline V gene are SNHLY and FYNNEI. V lost 11 bases, J lost 2 bases, and 6 bases stayed unmatched. The CDR3 is CAGQGGGNQPQHF. The CDR3 nucleotides read TGTGCCGGCCAGGGGGGTGGCAATCAGCCCCAGCATTTT.

The chain is built from TRBV4-1 and TRBJ2-7, with a weak D call TRBD2 (5 bases). Germline lookup yields CDR1 MGHRA and CDR2 YSYEKL. The CDR3 is 16 amino acids. V lost 3 bases and J 2 bases, leaving 17 bases between the germline ends. CDR3: CASSHGGTGSTYEQYF. In DNA form, the CDR3 reads TGCGCCAGCAGCCATGGAGGCACTGGGTCCACCTACGAGCAGTACTTC.

The chain joins TRBV27 to TRBJ1-1, with TRBD1 identical over 11 bases. The CDR3 loop spans 17 amino acids. After removal of 3 bases from V and 1 base from J, the junction contained 7 bases not matched to a gene. The germline CDR1 and CDR2 sequences are MNHEY and SMNVEV (reference sequence). CDR3 residues: CASSLAAGTGGNTEAFF. In DNA, the CDR3 is TGTGCCAGCAGTTTGGCCGCCGGGACAGGGGGGAACACTGAAGCTTTCTTT.

The rearrangement links TRBV19 to TRBJ2-2, with a weak D call TRBD2 (5 bases). Germline V CDR1 and CDR2: LNHDA, SQIVND (reference sequence). The V end was cut by 0 bases, the J end by 7 bases, with 21 bases between. The CDR3 runs to 18 residues. CDR3 sequence reads: CASSIDGVLGGENGELFF. CDR3 nucleotide sequence: TGTGCCAGTAGTATAGATGGGGTACTAGGTGGTGAGAACGGGGAGCTGTTTTTT. The entire variable domain, with the rest obtained from reference TRBV19 and TRBJ2-2, is as follows: DGGITQSPKYLFRKEGQNVTLSCEQNLNHDAMYWYRQDPGQGLRLIYYSQIVNDFQKGDIAEGYSVSREKKESFPLTVTSAQKNPTAFYLCASSIDGVLGGENGELFFGEGSRLTVL.

The chain carries TRBV19 and TRBJ2-1, with D perhaps TRBD2 (6 bases). The V and J ends lost 7 bases and 2 bases respectively, with 9 bases between them. CDR1 is LNHDA and CDR2 is SQIVND in the germline V gene (reference sequence). This CDR3 comprises 13 residues. CDR3 sequence (DNA): TGTGCCAGTACTGGGAGGCCCTACAATGAGCAGTTCTTC. Amino acid sequence: CASTGRPYNEQFF.

This clone was recorded only once. The chain has TRBV4-2 and TRBJ2-7; TRBD2 aligns across 13 bases. This CDR3 spans 17 amino acids. The germline V gene has CDR1 LGHNA and CDR2 YNFKEQ. The V segment lost 1 base and the J segment 5 bases; nucleotides outside the gene matches: 8. CDR3 region: CASSQVLAGGPGNEQYF. The CDR3 DNA sequence: TGTGCCAGCAGCCAAGTACTAGCGGGGGGGCCGGGAAACGAGCAGTACTTC.

The V call is TRBV27, the J call TRBJ2-7; TRBD1 is a possible D gene (6 bases). The CDR3 extends over 13 amino acids. Germline CDR1 and CDR2: MNHEY and SMNVEV (reference sequence). V was trimmed by 2 bases and J by 2 bases, leaving 7 bases between them. The CDR3, as DNA: TGTGCCAGCAGTTTAGGGACAACCTACGAGCAGTACTTC. The encoded protein is CASSLGTTYEQYF.

The V gene is TRBV30, the J gene TRBJ2-1; no definite D call. Trimming pared 0 bases from V and 8 bases from J, leaving 8 bases between. CDR3 length: 12 residues. In germline, CDR1 is GTSNPN, CDR2 SVGIG (reference sequence). As DNA, the CDR3 is TGTGCCTGGAGTGTACGAAGGGATGAGCAGTTCTTC. It specifies CAWSVRRDEQFF.

In DNA, the CDR3 is TGTGCCACCGTAGCGGGGGGGCCGGGAGAGACCCAGTACTTC. As protein: CATVAGGPGETQYF. The chain combines TRBV10-3 with TRBJ2-5; 11 positions match TRBD2. CDR1 is ENHRY and CDR2 is SYGVKD in the germline V gene. After removal of 10 bases from V and 4 bases from J, the junction contained 8 bases not matched to a gene. The CDR3 sequence is 14 residues long.

On this clone itself: Other DNA sequences in this specimen translate into the identical CDR3. The chain recombines TRBV7-9 with TRBJ2-1; no clear D. The V end was cut by 5 bases, the J end by 7 bases, with 3 bases between. Germline V gene data show CDR1 as SEHNR and CDR2 as FQNEAQ (reference sequence). The CDR3 has 10 residues. CDR3 DNA sequence: TGTGCCAGCAGCCGTAATGAGCAGTTCTTC. It encodes CASSRNEQFF.

The V and J genes are TRBV5-6 and TRBJ2-6; the D gene is possibly TRBD1 (6 bases). CDR1 SGHDT and CDR2 YYEEEE come from the germline V gene. The CDR3 runs to 16 residues. The germline V and J ends were trimmed by 1 base and 0 bases, with 8 bases remaining between them. The CDR3 sequence: CASSLTGSSGANVLTF. In nucleotides, the CDR3 is TGTGCCAGCAGCTTGACAGGGAGCTCTGGGGCCAACGTCCTGACTTTC.

This chain uses TRBV7-6 with TRBJ1-1; D gene uncertain. V was cut by 1 base and J by 5 bases, with 14 bases left in between. Germline values: CDR1 SGHVS, CDR2 FNYEAQ. The CDR3 covers 15 residues. CDR3 sequence reads: CASSLERALGTEAFF. DNA for the CDR3: TGTGCCAGCAGCTTAGAGAGGGCCCTAGGGACTGAAGCTTTCTTT. The full variable domain, rest sourced from reference TRBV7-6 and TRBJ1-1, is GAGVSQSPRYKVTKRGQDVALRCDPISGHVSLYWYRQALGQGPEFLTYFNYEAQQDKSGLPNDRFSAERPEGSISTLTIQRTEQRDSAMYRCASSLERALGTEAFFGQGTRLTVV.

As DNA, the CDR3 is TGTGCCAGCAGCGTAGCGGGGGGGAACTACGAGCAGTACTTC. This codes for CASSVAGGNYEQYF. This chain joins TRBV13 and TRBJ2-7, with 11 bases aligning to TRBD2. The CDR3 sequence is 14 residues long. Germline CDR1 PRHDT, CDR2 FYEKMQ (reference sequence). Trimming at V came to 5 bases and at J to 3 bases, leaving 3 bases not matched to a gene.

The DNA for the CDR3 is TGTGCCAGCAGTGACTCGATTAACTCCGCTAGCGGGGGGGCCGGTGAGCAGTTCTTC. It yields the protein CASSDSINSASGGAGEQFF. This chain links TRBV6-4 with TRBJ2-1; 12 positions match TRBD2. The CDR3 is 19 amino acids. Losses at the gene ends were 0 bases for V and 9 bases for J; bases not matched to a gene: 15. Germline loops: CDR1 MRHNA, CDR2 SNTAGT.

This sequence joins TRBV10-1 and TRBJ2-5; D is possibly TRBD2 (5 bases). CDR1 and CDR2 (germline): WNHNN, SYGVQD (reference sequence). The CDR3 length is 16 residues. V lost 2 bases and J 5 bases, leaving 18 bases between the germline ends. The CDR3 DNA reads TGCGCCAGCAGTGAGGTCACAGTCGAGGGTATCGAGACCCAGTACTTC. Translating it yields CASSEVTVEGIETQYF.

The rearrangement uses TRBV6-1 and TRBJ1-2, with a weak D call TRBD1 (5 bases). The CDR3 covers 16 residues. Trimming pared 3 bases from V and 4 bases from J, leaving 18 bases between. CDR1 is MNHNS, CDR2 SASEGT, per germline. As DNA, the CDR3 is TGTGCCAGCAGTGATGTGACAGCTCACAGCCCCTATGGCTACACCTTC. Translating gives CASSDVTAHSPYGYTF.

The rearrangement uses TRBV5-1 and TRBJ2-7; D is undetermined. This CDR3 has 14 amino acids. Germline-derived CDR1 and CDR2 are SGHRS and YFSETQ. V gave up 0 bases and J gave up 2 bases, with 9 bases separating them. The CDR3: CASSLEAATYEQYF. CDR3 nucleotide sequence: TGCGCCAGCAGCTTGGAAGCCGCAACCTACGAGCAGTACTTC.

This rearrangement joins TRBV7-3 to TRBJ2-7; the D gene could be TRBD1 or TRBD2 (5 bases each). V lost 6 bases and J lost 3, with 18 bases in between. Germline V gene lookup returns CDR1 SGHTA and CDR2 FQGTGA. This CDR3 has 15 amino acids. CDR3 sequence (DNA): TGTGCCAGCAGAAAGACCGGGACGGAGGACTACGAGCAGTACTTC. This translates into CASRKTGTEDYEQYF.

The genes are TRBV7-6 and TRBJ1-6; a possible D gene is TRBD1 (5 bases). CDR3 length: 15 amino acids. Per the germline V gene, CDR1 is SGHVS and CDR2 is FNYEAQ. Trimming removed 1 base from V and 8 bases from J, with 12 bases in between. CDR3 protein: CASSLDSGYDSPLHF. As DNA, the CDR3 is TGTGCCAGCAGCTTAGATTCAGGGTATGATTCACCCCTCCACTTT. The full variable domain, in which reference TRBV7-6 and TRBJ1-6 provide the parts outside the CDR3, is GAGVSQSPRYKVTKRGQDVALRCDPISGHVSLYWYRQALGQGPEFLTYFNYEAQQDKSGLPNDRFSAERPEGSISTLTIQRTEQRDSAMYRCASSLDSGYDSPLHFGNGTRLTVT.

This chain links TRBV6-4 with TRBJ1-2, with D uncertain. Between the trimmed V and J ends, which lost 2 bases and 5 bases, there was a span of 12 bases. The germline CDR1 and CDR2 sequences are MRHNA and SNTAGT. The CDR3 has 14 amino acids. CDR3 amino acids: CASSDGGAPYGYTF. Here the CDR3 DNA reads TGTGCCAGCAGTGACGGAGGAGCCCCGTATGGCTACACCTTC.

This chain connects TRBV27 to TRBJ2-3; D ambiguous. The germline CDR1 and CDR2 sequences are MNHEY and SMNVEV (reference sequence). CDR3 length equals 16 residues. Trimming cost V 0 bases and J 1 base, with 11 bases left between them. The CDR3 is CASSLSISVGTDTQYF. The CDR3 DNA is TGTGCCAGCAGTTTATCGATATCGGTGGGCACAGATACGCAGTATTTT.

The chain employs TRBV6-5 and TRBJ1-5; D is perhaps TRBD1 (5 bases). V lost 6 bases and J 0 bases, leaving 12 bases between the germline ends. The CDR3 extends over 15 amino acids. In germline, CDR1 is MNHEY, CDR2 SVGAGI. CDR3 protein: CASSTGRGSNQPQHF. CDR3 sequence (DNA): TGTGCCAGCAGCACAGGACGGGGTAGCAATCAGCCCCAGCATTTT.

This chain joins TRBV6-5 and TRBJ2-1; unclear D gene. Germline V gene sequence: CDR1 MNHEY, CDR2 SVGAGI. CDR3 length equals 13 residues. V dropped 0 bases and J dropped 6 bases, with 6 bases sitting between them. CDR3 DNA: TGTGCCAGCAGTTACTCGATCAGCAATGAGCAGTTCTTC. This codes for CASSYSISNEQFF.

The chain uses TRBV2 and TRBJ2-2; 9 nucleotides align to TRBD2. The germline CDR1 and CDR2 sequences are SNHLY and FYNNEI. V lost 5 bases and J lost 4; bases outside the gene matches: 5. The CDR3 is made up of 15 amino acids. This chain's CDR3 is CASSYLAGATGELFF. DNA of the CDR3: TGTGCCAGCAGTTATTTAGCGGGGGCCACCGGGGAGCTGTTTTTT. Based on the CDR3 plus reference TRBV2 and TRBJ2-2, the full variable domain is EPEVTQTPSHQVTQMGQEVILRCVPISNHLYFYWYRQILGQKVEFLVSFYNNEISEKSEIFDDQFSVERPDGSNFTLKIRSTKLEDSAMYFCASSYLAGATGELFFGEGSRLTVL.

The genes are TRBV9 and TRBJ1-5; D is unresolved. CDR3 length: 14 amino acids. Per the germline V gene, CDR1 is SGDLS and CDR2 is YYNGEE. Trimming took off 3 bases at V and 6 bases at J, with 13 bases between the two ends. The CDR3 DNA reads as TGTGCCAGCAGCGGAGGAGGGTCGGGTCAGCCCCAGCATTTT. Its translation is CASSGGGSGQPQHF.

The chain carries TRBV5-6 and TRBJ1-1, with TRBD1 identical over 12 bases. Germline V gene sequence: CDR1 SGHDT, CDR2 YYEEEE. The CDR3 is made up of 18 amino acids. After removal of 5 bases from V and 3 bases from J, the junction contained 14 bases not matched to a gene. The CDR3 loop reads CASSPTTGTGGGDTEAFF. CDR3 in DNA: TGTGCCAGCAGTCCGACCACCGGGACAGGGGGCGGGGACACTGAAGCTTTCTTT.

This chain connects TRBV6-1 to TRBJ2-6; 7 nucleotides line up with TRBD1. With 4 bases clipped from V and 1 base from J, the junction kept 7 bases outside the gene matches. Germline V gives CDR1 MNHNS, CDR2 SASEGT. The length of the CDR3 is 17 residues. CDR3 loop: CASSAGDSSSGANVLTF. The CDR3 region has the DNA TGTGCCAGCAGTGCTGGGGACAGTTCTTCTGGGGCCAACGTCCTGACTTTC.

The chain employs TRBV2 and TRBJ2-7, with 13 nucleotides matching TRBD2. In germline, CDR1 is SNHLY, CDR2 FYNNEI. The CDR3 has 17 residues. The V gene end was trimmed by 3 bases and the J gene end by 1 base; junction bases not matched to a gene: 6. CDR3 nucleotide sequence: TGTGCCAGCAGTGAGACGGGGACTAGCGGGGTTTCCTACGAGCAGTACTTC. It yields the protein CASSETGTSGVSYEQYF.

This clone was seen more than once but under ten times. J is TRBJ2-1 and V is TRBV2, with D unresolved. Between the trimmed V and J ends, which lost 1 base and 8 bases, there was a span of 18 bases. Germline V gene lookup returns CDR1 SNHLY and CDR2 FYNNEI. The CDR3 length is 16 residues. CDR3 amino acids: CASSEGSGLHSDEQFF. CDR3 DNA sequence: TGTGCCAGCAGTGAAGGTTCAGGCCTCCACTCGGATGAGCAGTTCTTC.